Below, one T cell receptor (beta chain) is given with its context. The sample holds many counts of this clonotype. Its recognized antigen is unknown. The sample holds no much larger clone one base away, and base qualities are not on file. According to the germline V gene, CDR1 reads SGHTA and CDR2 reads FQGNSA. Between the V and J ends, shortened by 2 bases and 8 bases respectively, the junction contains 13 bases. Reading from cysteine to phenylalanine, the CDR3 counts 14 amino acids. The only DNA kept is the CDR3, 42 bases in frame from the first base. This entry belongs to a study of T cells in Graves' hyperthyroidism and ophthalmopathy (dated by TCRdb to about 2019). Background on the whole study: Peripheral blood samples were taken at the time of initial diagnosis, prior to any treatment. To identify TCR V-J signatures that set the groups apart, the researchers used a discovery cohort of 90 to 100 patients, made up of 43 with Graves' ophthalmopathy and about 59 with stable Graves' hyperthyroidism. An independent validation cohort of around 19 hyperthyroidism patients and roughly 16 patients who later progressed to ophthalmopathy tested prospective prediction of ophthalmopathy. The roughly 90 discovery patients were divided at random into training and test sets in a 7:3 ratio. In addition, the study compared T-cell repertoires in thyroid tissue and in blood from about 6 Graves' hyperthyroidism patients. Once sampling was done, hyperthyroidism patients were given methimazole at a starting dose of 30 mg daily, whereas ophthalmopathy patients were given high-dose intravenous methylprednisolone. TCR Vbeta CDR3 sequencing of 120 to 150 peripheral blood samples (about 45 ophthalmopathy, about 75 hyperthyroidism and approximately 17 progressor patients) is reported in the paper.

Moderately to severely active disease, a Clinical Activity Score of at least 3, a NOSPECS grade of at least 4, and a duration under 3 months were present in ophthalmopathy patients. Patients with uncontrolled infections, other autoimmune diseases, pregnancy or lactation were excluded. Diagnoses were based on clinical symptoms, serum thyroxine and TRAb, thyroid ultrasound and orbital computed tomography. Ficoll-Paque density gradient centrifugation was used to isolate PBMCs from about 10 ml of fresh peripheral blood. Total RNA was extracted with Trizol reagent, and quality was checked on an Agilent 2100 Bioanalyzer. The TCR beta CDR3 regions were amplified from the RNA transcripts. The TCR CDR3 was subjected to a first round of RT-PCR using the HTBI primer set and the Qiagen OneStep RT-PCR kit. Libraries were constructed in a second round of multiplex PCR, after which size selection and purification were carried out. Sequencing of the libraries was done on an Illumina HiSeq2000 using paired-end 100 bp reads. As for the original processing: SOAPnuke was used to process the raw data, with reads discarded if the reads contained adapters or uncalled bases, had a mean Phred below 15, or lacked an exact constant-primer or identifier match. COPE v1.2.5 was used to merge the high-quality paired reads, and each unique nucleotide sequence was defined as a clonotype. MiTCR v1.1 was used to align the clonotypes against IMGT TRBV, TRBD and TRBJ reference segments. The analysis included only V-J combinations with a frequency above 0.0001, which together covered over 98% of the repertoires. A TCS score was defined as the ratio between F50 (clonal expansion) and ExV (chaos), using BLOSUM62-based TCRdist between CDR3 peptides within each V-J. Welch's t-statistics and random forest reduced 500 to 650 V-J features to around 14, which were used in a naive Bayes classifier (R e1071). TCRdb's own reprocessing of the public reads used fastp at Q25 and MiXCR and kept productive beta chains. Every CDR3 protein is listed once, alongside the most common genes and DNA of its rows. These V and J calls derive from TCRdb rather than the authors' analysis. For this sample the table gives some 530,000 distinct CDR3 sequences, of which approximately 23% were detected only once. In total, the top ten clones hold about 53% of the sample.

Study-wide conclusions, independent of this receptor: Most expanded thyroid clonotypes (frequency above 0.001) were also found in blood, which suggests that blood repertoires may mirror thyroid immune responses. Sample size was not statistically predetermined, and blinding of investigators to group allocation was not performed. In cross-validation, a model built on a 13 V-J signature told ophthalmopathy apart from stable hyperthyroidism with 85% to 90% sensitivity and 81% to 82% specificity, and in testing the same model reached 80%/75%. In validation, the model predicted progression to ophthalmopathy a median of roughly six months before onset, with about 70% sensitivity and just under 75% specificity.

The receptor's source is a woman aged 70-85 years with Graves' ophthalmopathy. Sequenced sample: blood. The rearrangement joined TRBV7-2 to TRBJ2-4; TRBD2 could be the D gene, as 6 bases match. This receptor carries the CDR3 CASSLYSGEDIQYF. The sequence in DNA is TGTGCCAGCAGCTTATATTCGGGGGAGGACATTCAGTACTTC.